This passage covers 15 T cell receptor beta chains from one sample sequenced in a study of T cells in Graves' hyperthyroidism and ophthalmopathy. RNA transcripts provided the source from which TCR beta CDR3 regions were amplified. The primer set for the first-round RT-PCR of the TCR CDR3 was HTBI. Each CDR3 protein gets one entry after TCRdb re-called the multiplex PCR reads with MiXCR. The data show some 420,000 distinct CDR3 sequences, around 15% seen once. The specimen sequenced was blood. The receptor set was obtained from a woman younger than 35 with Graves' hyperthyroidism.

In this sample, this clonotype turned up many times. The chain is built from TRBV20-1 and TRBJ2-7; D gene unclear. The V and J ends lost 4 bases and 3 bases respectively, with 13 bases between them. This CDR3 has 13 residues. CDR1 is DFQATT and CDR2 is SNEGSKA in the germline V gene (reference sequence). The chain's CDR3 is CSAKGHSDYEQYF. For the CDR3, the DNA is TGCAGTGCTAAGGGTCACTCTGACTACGAGCAGTACTTC.

Many counts were recorded for this clonotype. The chain couples TRBV28 to TRBJ2-5; 9 bases map to TRBD1. V was pared by 5 bases and J by 4 bases, with 8 bases of the junction left unmatched. The CDR3 spans 15 residues. Germline V gene data show CDR1 as MDHEN and CDR2 as SYDVKM. This chain's CDR3 is CASSAGQGRGETQYF. In DNA form, the CDR3 reads TGTGCCAGCAGTGCCGGACAGGGGAGGGGAGAGACCCAGTACTTC. Combining the CDR3 with reference TRBV28 and TRBJ2-5 gives the whole variable domain DVKVTQSSRYLVKRTGEKVFLECVQDMDHENMFWYRQDPGLGLRLIYFSYDVKMKEKGDIPEGYSVSREKKERFSLILESASTNQTSMYLCASSAGQGRGETQYFGPGTRLLVL.

The gene calls are TRBV6-5 and TRBJ1-1; D is ambiguous. Trimming cost V 2 bases and J 4 bases, with 8 bases left between them. Germline V gives CDR1 MNHEY, CDR2 SVGAGI. There are 13 residues in the CDR3. Here the CDR3 reads CASSYPSSTEAFF. CDR3 DNA: TGTGCCAGCAGTTACCCCAGCAGCACTGAAGCTTTCTTT.

This clonotype was recorded at least ten times. V and J are TRBV3-1 and TRBJ2-7, with a tentative D call TRBD2 (6 bases). Trimming took 2 bases from V and 4 from J, leaving 12 bases between them. The V gene's germline CDR1 is LGHDT and CDR2 YNNKEL (reference sequence). This CDR3 comprises 14 residues. CDR3 region: CASSQIAGSYEQYF. DNA for the CDR3: TGTGCCAGCAGCCAAATTGCGGGATCTTACGAGCAGTACTTC.

At least ten counts were recorded for this clonotype. V and J are TRBV5-1 and TRBJ2-1; 8 bases are a match to TRBD2. The CDR3 sequence is 16 residues long. V shed 0 bases, J shed 7 bases, and the junction held 9 bases outside the gene matches. Germline V gene data show CDR1 as SGHRS and CDR2 as YFSETQ. The CDR3 DNA sequence: TGCGCCAGCAGCTTGGCCCCAGCGGGAGAATATAATGAGCAGTTCTTC. This codes for CASSLAPAGEYNEQFF.

The table lists this clonotype with many counts. J is TRBJ2-1 and V is TRBV11-3; 13 bases are shared with TRBD2. The CDR3 is made up of 15 amino acids. Germline loops: CDR1 SGHNT, CDR2 YENEEA. V shed 5 bases, J shed 7 bases, and the junction held 5 bases outside the gene matches. The CDR3 nucleotides are TGTGCCAGCAGCCAGGGACTAGCGGGAAAGAATGAGCAGTTCTTC. This translates into CASSQGLAGKNEQFF.

Many counts were recorded for this clonotype. The chain joins TRBV7-8 to TRBJ2-1, with 11 bases matching TRBD2. V shed 4 bases, J shed 4 bases, and the junction held 3 bases outside the gene matches. Per the germline V gene, CDR1 is SGHVS and CDR2 is FQNEAQ. CDR3 length: 15 residues. The CDR3 sequence is CASSSGLADYNEQFF. CDR3 bases: TGTGCCAGCAGCTCGGGACTAGCGGATTACAATGAGCAGTTCTTC.

This clonotype has a count of ten or more. The chain employs TRBV7-2 and TRBJ2-3; D remains ambiguous. CDR1 SGHTA and CDR2 FQGNSA come from the germline V gene. The V end was cut by 0 bases, the J end by 5 bases, with 6 bases between. The length of the CDR3 is 13 residues. The CDR3 region has the DNA TGTGCCAGCAGCTTAGCCCTACTAGATACGCAGTATTTT. This gives the protein CASSLALLDTQYF.

This clonotype was counted between two and nine times. This chain connects TRBV20-1 to TRBJ1-1, with unresolved D. V lost 3 bases to trimming and J lost 1 base, with 9 bases between them. From germline, CDR1 is DFQATT and CDR2 SNEGSKA (reference sequence). The CDR3 totals 13 residues. The CDR3 loop reads CSASPPANTEAFF. The CDR3 region has the DNA TGCAGTGCTAGTCCCCCAGCGAACACTGAAGCTTTCTTT.

The chain links TRBV20-1 to TRBJ2-7, with D maybe TRBD2 (5 bases). The CDR3 runs 14 residues. Trimming cost V 0 bases and J 5 bases, with 14 bases left between them. Germline CDR1 is DFQATT and CDR2 is SNEGSKA (reference sequence). CDR3 protein: CSARDLTGINEQYF. The CDR3 nucleotides read TGCAGTGCTAGAGATTTAACGGGGATCAACGAGCAGTACTTC.

This clonotype came up many times. The chain joins TRBV25-1 to TRBJ2-7; D is unclear. The CDR3 is 12 amino acids. Deletions cut 7 bases from V and 7 bases from J, with 14 bases between. Germline CDR1 MGHDK, CDR2 SYGVNS. CDR3 loop: CASTLNGWEQYF. The CDR3 bases are TGTGCCAGCACTCTAAATGGATGGGAGCAGTACTTC.

This chain joins TRBV14 and TRBJ1-6, with D perhaps matching TRBD1 (6 bases). The CDR3 has 15 residues. Germline values: CDR1 SGHDN, CDR2 FVKESK. V was trimmed by 0 bases and J by 10 bases, leaving 13 bases between them. CDR3 residues: CASSQDWGRRSPLHF. As DNA, the CDR3 is TGTGCCAGCAGCCAAGATTGGGGGCGCAGGTCACCCCTCCACTTT. The whole variable domain, filled in from reference TRBV14 and TRBJ1-6, reads EAGVTQFPSHSVIEKGQTVTLRCDPISGHDNLYWYRRVMGKEIKFLLHFVKESKQDESGMPNNRFLAERTGGTYSTLKVQPAELEDSGVYFCASSQDWGRRSPLHFGNGTRLTVT.

This clonotype was seen repeatedly, ten times or more. V gene TRBV12-3 or TRBV12-4 combines with J gene TRBJ2-1, with D perhaps matching TRBD2 (6 bases). The CDR3 consists of 13 residues. V was cut by 6 bases and J by 6 bases, with 12 bases left in between. CDR3 loop: CASRGDSTNEQFF. CDR3 DNA sequence: TGTGCCAGCAGAGGGGACTCCACCAATGAGCAGTTCTTC.

This clonotype was recorded once. The chain uses TRBV2 and TRBJ2-7; maybe TRBD1 (6 bases). The CDR3 has 15 residues. V was cut by 1 base and J by 0 bases, with 10 bases left in between. Germline CDR1 SNHLY, CDR2 FYNNEI. The CDR3 coding sequence is TGTGCCAGCAGTGAAGACAGGGACCCCTCCTACGAGCAGTACTTC. This gives the protein CASSEDRDPSYEQYF.

This clonotype was recorded a few times. The chain carries TRBV4-1 and TRBJ1-1; 7 bases fit TRBD1. Germline CDR1 and CDR2: MGHRA and YSYEKL. Trimming took 0 bases from V and 5 from J; bases not matched to a gene: 6. This CDR3 spans 15 amino acids. In DNA, the CDR3 is TGCGCCAGCAGCCAAGATCGGAGGGGGCCGACTGAAGCTTTCTTT. This gives the protein CASSQDRRGPTEAFF.